This entry concerns a single T cell receptor beta chain. This sample was included in a study of blood T cell repertoires in COVID-19. Background on the study: The origin of the acute and convalescent COVID-19 samples was the United States, Italy and Spain. The cDNA or gDNA used as material had been derived from T cells, B-cell-depleted T cells, or PBMCs.

This CDR3 comprises 16 residues. CDR1 and CDR2 from the germline V gene are MNHNY and SVGAGI (reference sequence). With 2 bases removed from V and 2 bases from J, the gap between germline ends came to 14 bases. Study processing details: From reference gene primer amplification, estimates of nucleated cell counts were derived. Repertoires were generated with immunoSEQ multiplex PCR, while TCRdb's copy carries only in-frame clones and drops some. V, J and clone size are taken as reported in that table, and D and trimming were inferred from the DNA itself. The repertoire includes 210,000 or so clones, 70% to 90% of them detected once, and approximately 12% sits in the top ten.

The chain uses TRBV6-6 and TRBJ2-3; D is uncertain. The origin of this receptor is a woman aged 18-30 years who had recovered from COVID-19. The sequencing sample was made of peripheral blood. CDR3 coding DNA: TGTGCCAGCAGTTACCTGTTCCGACAACCCACAGATACGCAGTATTTT. It yields the protein CASSYLFRQPTDTQYF.